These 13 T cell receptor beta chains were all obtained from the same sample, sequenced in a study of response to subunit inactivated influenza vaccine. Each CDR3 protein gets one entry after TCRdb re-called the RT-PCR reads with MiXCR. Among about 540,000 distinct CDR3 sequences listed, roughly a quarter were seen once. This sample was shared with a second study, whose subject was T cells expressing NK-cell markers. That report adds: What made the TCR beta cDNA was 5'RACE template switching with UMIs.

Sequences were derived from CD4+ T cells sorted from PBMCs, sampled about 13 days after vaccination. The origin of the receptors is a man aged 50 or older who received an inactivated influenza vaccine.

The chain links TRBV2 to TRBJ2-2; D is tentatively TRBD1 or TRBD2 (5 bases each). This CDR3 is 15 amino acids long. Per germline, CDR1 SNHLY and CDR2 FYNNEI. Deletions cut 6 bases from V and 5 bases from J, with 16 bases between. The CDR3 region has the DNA TGTGCCAGCAGCTCCGGGACCACACTAACCGGGGAGCTGTTTTTT. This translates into CASSSGTTLTGELFF.

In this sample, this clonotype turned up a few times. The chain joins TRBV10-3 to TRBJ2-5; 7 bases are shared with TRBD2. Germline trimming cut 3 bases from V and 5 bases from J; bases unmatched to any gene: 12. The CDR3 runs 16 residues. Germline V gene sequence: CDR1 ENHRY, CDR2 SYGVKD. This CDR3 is CAISESRWEGLETQYF. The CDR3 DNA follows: TGTGCCATCAGTGAATCTCGGTGGGAGGGCCTCGAGACCCAGTACTTC.

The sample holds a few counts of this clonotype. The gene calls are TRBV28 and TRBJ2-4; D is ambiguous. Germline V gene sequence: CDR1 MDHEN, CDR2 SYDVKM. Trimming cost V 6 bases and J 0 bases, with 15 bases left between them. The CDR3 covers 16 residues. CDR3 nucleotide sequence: TGTGCCAGCAGACCAGACACCAATCTAGCCAAAAACATTCAGTACTTC. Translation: CASRPDTNLAKNIQYF.

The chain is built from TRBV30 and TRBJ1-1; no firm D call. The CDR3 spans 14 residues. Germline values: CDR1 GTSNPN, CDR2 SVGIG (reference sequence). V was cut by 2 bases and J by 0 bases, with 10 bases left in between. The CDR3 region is CAWSPRNMNTEAFF. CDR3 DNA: TGTGCCTGGAGTCCCCGGAATATGAACACTGAAGCTTTCTTT.

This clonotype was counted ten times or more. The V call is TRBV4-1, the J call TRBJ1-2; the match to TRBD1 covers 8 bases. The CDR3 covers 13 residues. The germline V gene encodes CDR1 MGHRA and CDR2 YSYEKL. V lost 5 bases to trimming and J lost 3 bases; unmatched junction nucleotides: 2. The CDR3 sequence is CASSTGGDYGYTF. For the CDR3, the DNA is TGCGCCAGCAGCACAGGGGGGGACTATGGCTACACCTTC.

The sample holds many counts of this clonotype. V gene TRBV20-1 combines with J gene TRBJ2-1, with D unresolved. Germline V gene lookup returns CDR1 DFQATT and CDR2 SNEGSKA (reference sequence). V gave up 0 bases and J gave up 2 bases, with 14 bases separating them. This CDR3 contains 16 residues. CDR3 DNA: TGCAGTGCTAGAGATTTCCGTCTTGGTACCTACAATGAGCAGTTCTTC. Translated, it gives CSARDFRLGTYNEQFF.

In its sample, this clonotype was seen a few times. CDR3 in amino acids: CASSGGTGDEQFF. DNA of the CDR3: TGTGCCAGCAGTGGGGGGACAGGGGATGAGCAGTTCTTC. This chain joins TRBV12-3 or TRBV12-4 and TRBJ2-1, with 10 bases matching TRBD1. V was pared by 5 bases and J by 8 bases, with 3 bases of the junction left unmatched. The CDR3 contains 13 residues.

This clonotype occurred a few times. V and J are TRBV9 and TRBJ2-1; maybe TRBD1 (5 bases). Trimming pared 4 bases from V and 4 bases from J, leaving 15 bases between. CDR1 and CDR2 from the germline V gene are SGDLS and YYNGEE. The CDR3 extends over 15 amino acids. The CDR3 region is CASSPHPGQYNEQFF. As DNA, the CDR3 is TGTGCCAGCAGCCCACACCCAGGGCAGTACAATGAGCAGTTCTTC.

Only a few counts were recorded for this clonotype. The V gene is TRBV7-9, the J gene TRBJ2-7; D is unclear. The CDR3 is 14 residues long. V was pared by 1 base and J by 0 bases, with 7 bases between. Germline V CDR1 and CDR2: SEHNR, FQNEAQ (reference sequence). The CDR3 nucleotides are TGTGCCAGCAGCTTAGGCCCAGTCTCCTACGAGCAGTACTTC. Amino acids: CASSLGPVSYEQYF.

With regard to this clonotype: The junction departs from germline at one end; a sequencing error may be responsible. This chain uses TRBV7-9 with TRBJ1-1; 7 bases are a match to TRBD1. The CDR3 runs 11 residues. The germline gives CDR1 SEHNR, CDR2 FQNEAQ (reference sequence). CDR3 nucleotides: TGTGCCAGCAGCTTAGTGTATGCGACAGGGTTT. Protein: CASSLVYATGF. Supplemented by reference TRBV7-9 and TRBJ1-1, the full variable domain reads DTGVSQNPRHKITKRGQNVTFRCDPISEHNRLYWYRQTLGQGPEFLTYFQNEAQLEKSRLLSDRFSAERPKGSFSTLEIQRTEQGDSAMYLCASSLVYATGFGQGTRLTVV.

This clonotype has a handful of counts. Written as DNA, the CDR3 is TGCGCCAGCAGCACCGGGACTAACAGTGTCGGGGAGCTGTTTTTT. Translated: CASSTGTNSVGELFF. The V call is TRBV5-1, the J call TRBJ2-2; TRBD2 matches at 7 bases. V gave up 4 bases and J gave up 7 bases; unmatched junction bases: 10. The germline V gene encodes CDR1 SGHRS and CDR2 YFSETQ. The CDR3 loop spans 15 amino acids.

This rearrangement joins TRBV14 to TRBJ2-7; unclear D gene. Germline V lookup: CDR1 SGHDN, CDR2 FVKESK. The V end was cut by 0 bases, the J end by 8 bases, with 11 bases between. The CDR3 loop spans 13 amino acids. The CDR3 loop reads CASSQEITVKQYF. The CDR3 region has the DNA TGTGCCAGCAGCCAAGAGATCACGGTAAAGCAGTACTTC.

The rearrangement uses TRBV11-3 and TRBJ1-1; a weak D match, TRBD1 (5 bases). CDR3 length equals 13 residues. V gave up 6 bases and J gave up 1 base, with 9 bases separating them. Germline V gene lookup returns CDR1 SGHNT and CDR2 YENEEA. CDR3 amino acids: CASRKQENTEAFF. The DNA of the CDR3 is TGTGCCAGCAGAAAACAGGAGAACACTGAAGCTTTCTTT.